Shown below are 7 T cell receptor beta chains from a single sample sequenced in a study of post-analysis software for immune sequencing data. General study points: Elevated frequency relative to controls characterized 4 or 5 TRBV segments in patients, TRBV5-6, TRBV5-1 and TRBV20-1 among them.

Unique molecular identifiers featured in each of the TCR beta cDNA libraries. Using its own MiXCR run on the PCR reads, TCRdb lists one record per CDR3 protein. The table lists about 460,000 distinct CDR3 sequences, around 40% of them singletons, with 12% in the top ten. These receptors' antigens are unknown. Sequences were obtained from blood. Source of these receptors: a girl aged 5-17 years with multiple sclerosis.

This clonotype was seen only a few times. The rearrangement links TRBV20-1 to TRBJ1-1, with no clear D. The CDR3 has 12 residues. The V end lost 3 bases, the J end lost 0 bases, and 5 bases lay between the germline ends. The germline V gene has CDR1 DFQATT and CDR2 SNEGSKA (reference sequence). The CDR3 DNA sequence: TGCAGTGCTAGCCGCATGAACACTGAAGCTTTCTTT. Protein product: CSASRMNTEAFF.

V is TRBV6-2 or TRBV6-3 and J is TRBJ2-3; TRBD2 matches at 11 bases. The CDR3 length is 17 residues. CDR1 is MNHEY and CDR2 is SVGEGT in the germline V gene. J lost 6 bases, V lost 1 base, and 9 bases had no gene match. This CDR3 is CASSYYSPGLADDTQYF. CDR3 DNA sequence: TGTGCCAGCAGTTACTACAGCCCGGGACTAGCGGACGATACGCAGTATTTT.

On this clonotype itself: It may be a read error: a sequence one base away is much more abundant. The chain couples TRBV20-1 to TRBJ2-3; no clear D gene. The CDR3 is made up of 14 amino acids. Germline V gene sequence: CDR1 DFQATT, CDR2 SNEGSKA (reference sequence). Trimming took 7 bases from V and 2 from J, leaving 16 bases between them. The CDR3 DNA is TGCAGTGTTAGCATTATCGGGCACACAGATACGCAGTATTTT. It codes for CSVSIIGHTDTQYF.

V gene TRBV20-1 combines with J gene TRBJ1-1, with D possibly being TRBD1 (5 bases). The germline V and J ends were trimmed by 3 bases and 1 base, with 9 bases remaining between them. The germline V gene encodes CDR1 DFQATT and CDR2 SNEGSKA (reference sequence). The CDR3 is 13 residues long. This CDR3 reads CSASKGQNTEAFF. The CDR3 DNA reads as TGCAGTGCTAGTAAGGGGCAGAACACTGAAGCTTTCTTT.

The V call is TRBV7-2, the J call TRBJ2-4, with TRBD1 matching over 8 bases. The better agreement between TRBJ2-7 and the DNA end casts doubt on the J call. The CDR3 is 14 residues long. From germline, CDR1 is SGHTA and CDR2 FQGNSA. The CDR3 DNA reads as TGTGCCAGCAGCGCGCGACAGGGGACCTACGAGCAGTACTTC. It encodes CASSARQGTYEQYF.

This clonotype was detected only a few times. CDR3 region: CSAGRTGESYNEQFF. DNA for the CDR3: TGCAGTGCCGGACGCACAGGGGAATCCTACAATGAGCAGTTCTTC. The rearrangement links TRBV20-1 to TRBJ2-1, with 7 bases aligning to TRBD1. The length of the CDR3 is 15 residues. Germline V CDR1 and CDR2: DFQATT, SNEGSKA (reference sequence). Trimming removed 6 bases from V and 1 base from J; junction bases left unmatched: 9.

Turning to this clonotype: Being one base from a much bigger clone, this may be a read error. This chain uses TRBV5-1 with TRBJ1-2, with D tentatively TRBD1 (5 bases). Germline CDR1 reads SGHRS; CDR2 reads YFSETQ. This CDR3 contains 14 residues. The V end lost 0 bases, the J end lost 9 bases, and 15 bases lay between the germline ends. CDR3 sequence: CASSLGLGDDSYTF. As DNA, the CDR3 is TGCGCCAGCAGCTTGGGATTGGGGGATGATAGCTACACCTTC.